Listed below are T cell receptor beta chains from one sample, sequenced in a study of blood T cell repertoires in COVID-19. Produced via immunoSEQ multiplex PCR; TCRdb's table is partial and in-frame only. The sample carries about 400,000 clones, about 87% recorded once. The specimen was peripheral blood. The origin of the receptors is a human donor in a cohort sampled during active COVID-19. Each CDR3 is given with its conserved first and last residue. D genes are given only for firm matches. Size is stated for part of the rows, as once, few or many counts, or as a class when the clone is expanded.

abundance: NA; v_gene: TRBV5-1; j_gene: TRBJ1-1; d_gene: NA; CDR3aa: CASSLLQTNTEAFF; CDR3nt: TGCGCCAGCAGCTTATTACAGACGAACACTGAAGCTTTCTTT
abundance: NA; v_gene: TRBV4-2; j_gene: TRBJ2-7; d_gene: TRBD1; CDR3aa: CASSRLTLLPGQGLTVYEQYF; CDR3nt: TGTGCCAGCAGCCGTCTAACACTCCTTCCGGGACAGGGGTTAACTGTCTACGAGCAGTACTTC
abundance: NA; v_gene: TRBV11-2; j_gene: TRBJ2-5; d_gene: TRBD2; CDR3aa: CASSSVGGAGETQYF; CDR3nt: TGTGCCAGCAGCTCCGTCGGGGGGGCCGGAGAGACCCAGTACTTC
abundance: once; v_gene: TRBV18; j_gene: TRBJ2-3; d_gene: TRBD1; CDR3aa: CASSPDRAATDTQYF; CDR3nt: TGTGCCAGCTCACCAGACAGGGCGGCCACAGATACGCAGTATTTT
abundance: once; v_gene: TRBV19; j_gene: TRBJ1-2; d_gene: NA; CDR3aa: CASTTAASADIPLYGYTF; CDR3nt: TGTGCCAGTACCACAGCGGCGTCCGCTGACATACCCCTATATGGCTACACCTTC
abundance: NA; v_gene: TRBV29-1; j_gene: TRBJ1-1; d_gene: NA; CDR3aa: CSVEGRLRQNTEAFF; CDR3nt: TGCAGCGTTGAGGGGAGGTTACGCCAGAACACTGAAGCTTTCTTT
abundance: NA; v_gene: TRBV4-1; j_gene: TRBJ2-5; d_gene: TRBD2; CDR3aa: CASSQAHLAGPGETQYF; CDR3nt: TGCGCCAGCAGCCAAGCGCACCTAGCGGGCCCCGGGGAGACCCAGTACTTC
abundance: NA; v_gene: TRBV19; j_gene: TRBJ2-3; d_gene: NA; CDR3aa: CASSTGDTQYF; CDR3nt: TGTGCCAGTAGTACGGGAGATACGCAGTATTTT
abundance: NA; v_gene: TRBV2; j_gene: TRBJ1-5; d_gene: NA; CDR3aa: CASSYRALNQPQHF; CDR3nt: TGTGCCAGCAGTTACAGGGCTCTCAATCAGCCCCAGCATTTT
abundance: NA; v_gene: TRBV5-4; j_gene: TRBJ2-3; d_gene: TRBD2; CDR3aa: CASSLGLWEGRMGGTDTQYF; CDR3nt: TGTGCCAGCAGCTTAGGGCTGTGGGAGGGCCGGATGGGGGGCACAGATACGCAGTATTTT
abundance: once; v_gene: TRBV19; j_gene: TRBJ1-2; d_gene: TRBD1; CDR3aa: CASQTGGLNYGYTF; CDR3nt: TGTGCCAGTCAAACAGGGGGCCTTAACTATGGCTACACCTTC
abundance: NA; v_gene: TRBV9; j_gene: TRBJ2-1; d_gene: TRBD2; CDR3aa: CASSVDSAGSYNEQFF; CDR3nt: TGTGCCAGCAGCGTAGACTCAGCGGGGTCATACAATGAGCAGTTCTTC
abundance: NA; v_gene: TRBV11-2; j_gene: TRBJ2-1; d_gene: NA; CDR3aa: CASSLNGNEQFF; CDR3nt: TGTGCCAGCAGCTTAAACGGCAATGAGCAGTTCTTC
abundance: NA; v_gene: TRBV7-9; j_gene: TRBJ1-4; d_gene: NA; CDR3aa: CASSFATGTSVYNEKLFF; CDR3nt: TGTGCCAGCAGCTTTGCGACAGGCACCTCGGTCTATAATGAAAAACTGTTTTTT
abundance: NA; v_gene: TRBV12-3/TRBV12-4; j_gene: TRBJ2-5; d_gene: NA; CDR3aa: CASSFFPGKTQYF; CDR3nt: TGTGCCAGCAGTTTCTTTCCAGGGAAGACCCAGTACTTC
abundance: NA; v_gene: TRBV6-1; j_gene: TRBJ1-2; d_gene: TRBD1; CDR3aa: CASSEETGAAYGYTF; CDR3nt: TGTGCCAGCAGTGAGGAAACAGGGGCGGCTTATGGCTACACCTTC
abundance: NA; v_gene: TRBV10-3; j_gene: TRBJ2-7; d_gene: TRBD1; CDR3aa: CAISEGQGETYEQYF; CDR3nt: TGTGCCATCAGTGAGGGACAGGGGGAAACCTACGAGCAGTACTTC
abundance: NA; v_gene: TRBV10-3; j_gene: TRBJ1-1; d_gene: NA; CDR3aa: CAIGLSGTEAFF; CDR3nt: TGTGCCATCGGACTCAGTGGTACTGAAGCTTTCTTT
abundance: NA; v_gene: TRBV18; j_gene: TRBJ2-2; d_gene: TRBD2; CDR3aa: CASSQGAPGLAGQTGELFF; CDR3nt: TGTGCCAGCTCCCAGGGAGCTCCGGGACTAGCGGGACAAACCGGGGAGCTGTTTTTT
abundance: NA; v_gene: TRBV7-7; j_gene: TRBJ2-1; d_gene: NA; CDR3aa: CASSTSPRSYNEQFF; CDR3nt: TGTGCTAGCAGCACATCCCCCCGCTCCTACAATGAGCAGTTCTTC
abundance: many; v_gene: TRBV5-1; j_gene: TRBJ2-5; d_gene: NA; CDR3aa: CASSLLASETQYF; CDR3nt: TGCGCCAGCAGCTTGCTAGCTTCGGAGACCCAGTACTTC
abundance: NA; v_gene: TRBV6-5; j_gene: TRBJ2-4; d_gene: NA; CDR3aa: CASSAGLAKNIQYF; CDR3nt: TGTGCCAGCAGCGCGGGGCTAGCCAAAAACATTCAGTACTTC
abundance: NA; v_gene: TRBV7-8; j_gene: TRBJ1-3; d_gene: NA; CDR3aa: CASSRGARAGNTIYF; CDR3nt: TGTGCCAGCAGCCGGGGTGCCCGGGCTGGAAACACCATATATTTT
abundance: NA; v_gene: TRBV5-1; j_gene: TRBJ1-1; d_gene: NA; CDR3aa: CASSSRGEAEAFF; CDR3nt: TGCGCCAGCAGCTCCCGGGGAGAGGCTGAAGCTTTCTTT
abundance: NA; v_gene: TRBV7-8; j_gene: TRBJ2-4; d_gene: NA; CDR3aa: CASSLLAAPAKNIQYF; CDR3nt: TGTGCCAGCAGCTTATTAGCGGCCCCCGCCAAAAACATTCAGTACTTC
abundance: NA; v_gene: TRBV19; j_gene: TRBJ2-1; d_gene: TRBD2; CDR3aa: CASSGTSGLYNEQFF; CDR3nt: TGTGCCAGTAGTGGAACTAGCGGGCTGTACAATGAGCAGTTCTTC
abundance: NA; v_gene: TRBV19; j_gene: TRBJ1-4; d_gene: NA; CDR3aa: CASKPTATNEKLFF; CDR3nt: TGTGCCAGCAAGCCAACAGCAACTAATGAAAAACTGTTTTTT
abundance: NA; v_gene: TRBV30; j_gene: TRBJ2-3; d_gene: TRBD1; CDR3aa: CAWRGGQGSTDTQYF; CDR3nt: TGTGCCTGGAGGGGGGGACAGGGGAGTACGGATACGCAGTATTTT
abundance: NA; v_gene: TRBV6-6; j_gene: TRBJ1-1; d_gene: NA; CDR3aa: CASSPLTEAFF; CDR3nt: TGTGCCAGCAGTCCCCTCACTGAAGCTTTCTTT
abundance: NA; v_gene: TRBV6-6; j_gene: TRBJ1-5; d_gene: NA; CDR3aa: CASSSIGNQPQHF; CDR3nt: TGTGCCAGCAGTTCTATCGGGAATCAGCCCCAGCATTTT
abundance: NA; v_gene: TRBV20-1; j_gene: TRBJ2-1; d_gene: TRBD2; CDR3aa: CSASSSGLAYNEQFF; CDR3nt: TGCAGTGCTAGTTCGTCGGGACTAGCCTACAATGAGCAGTTCTTC
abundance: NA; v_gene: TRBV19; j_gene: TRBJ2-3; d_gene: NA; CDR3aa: CASSIGRGPTDTQYF; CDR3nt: TGTGCCAGTAGTATTGGGCGGGGGCCCACAGATACGCAGTATTTT
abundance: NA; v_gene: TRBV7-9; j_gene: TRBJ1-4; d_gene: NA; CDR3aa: CASSLKGGLNEKLFF; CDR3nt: TGTGCCAGCAGCTTAAAGGGGGGGCTCAATGAAAAACTGTTTTTT
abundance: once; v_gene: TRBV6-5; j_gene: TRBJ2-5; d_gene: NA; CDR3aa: CASSINWGGGETQYF; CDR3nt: TGTGCCAGCAGCATAAATTGGGGGGGCGGTGAGACCCAGTACTTC
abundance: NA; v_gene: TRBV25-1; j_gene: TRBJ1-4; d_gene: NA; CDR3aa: CASSEEGREKLFF; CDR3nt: TGTGCCAGCAGTGAGGAGGGAAGGGAAAAACTGTTTTTT
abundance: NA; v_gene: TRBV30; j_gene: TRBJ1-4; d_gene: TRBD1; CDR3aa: CAWSKSRDRGWYEKLFF; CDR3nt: TGTGCCTGGAGCAAGTCCCGGGACAGAGGATGGTACGAAAAACTGTTTTTT
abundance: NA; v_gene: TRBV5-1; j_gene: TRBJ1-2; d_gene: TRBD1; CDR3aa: CASSLGRTGGMSAYYGYTF; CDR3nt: TGCGCCAGCAGCTTGGGACGGACAGGGGGAATGTCGGCCTACTATGGCTACACCTTC
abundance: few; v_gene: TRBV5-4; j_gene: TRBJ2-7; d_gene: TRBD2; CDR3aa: CASSLTSGGPQWF; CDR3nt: TGTGCCAGCAGCCTCACTAGCGGGGGTCCCCAGTGGTTC
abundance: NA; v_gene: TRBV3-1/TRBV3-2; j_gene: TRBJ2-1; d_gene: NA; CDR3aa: CASSQALPGEESYNEQFF; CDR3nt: TGTGCCAGCAGCCAAGCTTTACCCGGAGAGGAGTCCTACAATGAGCAGTTCTTC
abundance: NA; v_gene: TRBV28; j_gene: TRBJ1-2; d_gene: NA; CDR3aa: CASLTGTRGYTF; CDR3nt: TGTGCCAGCCTCACAGGGACGAGGGGCTACACCTTC
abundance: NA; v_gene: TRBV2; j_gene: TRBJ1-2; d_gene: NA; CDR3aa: CASSLGQGGVGYGYTF; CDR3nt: TGTGCCAGCTCCTTAGGGCAAGGGGGTGTTGGCTATGGCTACACCTTC
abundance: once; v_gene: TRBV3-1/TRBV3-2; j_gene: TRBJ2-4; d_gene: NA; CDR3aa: CASSLKGLAKNIQYF; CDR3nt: TGTGCCAGCAGCCTTAAGGGGCTGGCCAAAAACATTCAGTACTTC
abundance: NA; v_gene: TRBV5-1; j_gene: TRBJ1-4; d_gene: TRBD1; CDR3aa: CASSFSTGNMKKLFF; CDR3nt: TGCGCCAGCAGCTTTTCGACAGGGAATATGAAAAAACTGTTTTTT
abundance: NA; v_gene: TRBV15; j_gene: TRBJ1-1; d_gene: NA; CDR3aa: CATSRDNAENTEAFF; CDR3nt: TGTGCCACCAGCAGAGATAATGCAGAGAACACTGAAGCTTTCTTT
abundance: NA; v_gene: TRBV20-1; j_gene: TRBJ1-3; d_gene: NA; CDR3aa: CSASVRNTIYF; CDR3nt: TGCAGTGCTAGCGTTAGAAACACCATATATTTT
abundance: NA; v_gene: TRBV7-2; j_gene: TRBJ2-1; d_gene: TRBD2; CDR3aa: CASSLALPSGGANEQFF; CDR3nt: TGTGCCAGCAGCTTAGCGCTTCCTAGCGGGGGGGCAAATGAGCAGTTCTTC
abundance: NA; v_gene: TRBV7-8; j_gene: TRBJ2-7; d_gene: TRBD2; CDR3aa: CASSSSGVPYEQYF; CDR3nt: TGTGCCAGCAGCTCTAGCGGAGTCCCCTACGAGCAGTACTTC
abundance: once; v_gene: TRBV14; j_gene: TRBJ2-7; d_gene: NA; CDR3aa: CASSQDVAPLLYF; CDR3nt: TGTGCCAGCAGCCAAGATGTGGCACCCTTGCTTTACTTC
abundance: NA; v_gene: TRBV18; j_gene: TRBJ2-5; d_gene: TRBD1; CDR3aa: CASSPTRQGQETQYF; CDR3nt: TGTGCCAGCTCACCAACAAGACAGGGCCAAGAGACCCAGTACTTC
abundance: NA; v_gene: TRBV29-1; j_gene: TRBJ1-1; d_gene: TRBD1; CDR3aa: CSAGVEGASEAFF; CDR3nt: TGCAGCGCGGGGGTCGAGGGGGCATCTGAAGCTTTCTTT
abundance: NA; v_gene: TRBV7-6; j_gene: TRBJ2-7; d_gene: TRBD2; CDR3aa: CASSPWTSSADYEQYF; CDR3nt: TGTGCCAGCAGCCCCTGGACTAGCTCGGCGGACTACGAGCAGTACTTC
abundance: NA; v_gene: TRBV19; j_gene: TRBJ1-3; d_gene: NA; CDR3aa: CASSMAGGGRIRIGNTIYF; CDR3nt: TGTGCCAGTAGTATGGCCGGGGGAGGGAGGATCCGGATTGGAAACACCATATATTTT
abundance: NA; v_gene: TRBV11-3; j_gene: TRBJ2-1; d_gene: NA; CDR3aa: CASSLDLRNEQFF; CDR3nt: TGTGCCAGCAGCTTAGATCTGAGGAATGAGCAGTTCTTC
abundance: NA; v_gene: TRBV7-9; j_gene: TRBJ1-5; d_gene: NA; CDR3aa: CASSVSGTNNQPQHF; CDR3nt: TGTGCCAGCTCCGTTAGCGGGACCAACAATCAGCCCCAGCATTTT
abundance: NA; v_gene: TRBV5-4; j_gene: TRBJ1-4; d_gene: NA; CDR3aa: CASSIRTGNEKLFF; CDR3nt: TGTGCCAGCAGCATACGGACGGGGAATGAAAAACTGTTTTTT
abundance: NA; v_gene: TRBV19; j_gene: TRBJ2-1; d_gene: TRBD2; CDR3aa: CASSIRVSGGDNEQFF; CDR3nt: TGTGCCAGTAGTATTCGGGTTAGCGGGGGCGATAATGAGCAGTTCTTC
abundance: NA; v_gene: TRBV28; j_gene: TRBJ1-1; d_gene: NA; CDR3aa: CASSLVRGEAFF; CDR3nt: TGTGCCAGCAGTTTAGTACGCGGGGAAGCTTTCTTT
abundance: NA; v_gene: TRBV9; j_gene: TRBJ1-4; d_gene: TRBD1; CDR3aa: CASSVGFKGGDEKLFF; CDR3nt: TGTGCCAGCAGCGTAGGTTTCAAAGGGGGCGATGAAAAACTGTTTTTT
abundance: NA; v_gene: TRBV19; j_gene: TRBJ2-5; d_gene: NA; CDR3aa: CASSLPDGGRETQYF; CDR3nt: TGTGCCAGTAGCCTGCCGGATGGAGGGAGGGAGACCCAGTACTTC